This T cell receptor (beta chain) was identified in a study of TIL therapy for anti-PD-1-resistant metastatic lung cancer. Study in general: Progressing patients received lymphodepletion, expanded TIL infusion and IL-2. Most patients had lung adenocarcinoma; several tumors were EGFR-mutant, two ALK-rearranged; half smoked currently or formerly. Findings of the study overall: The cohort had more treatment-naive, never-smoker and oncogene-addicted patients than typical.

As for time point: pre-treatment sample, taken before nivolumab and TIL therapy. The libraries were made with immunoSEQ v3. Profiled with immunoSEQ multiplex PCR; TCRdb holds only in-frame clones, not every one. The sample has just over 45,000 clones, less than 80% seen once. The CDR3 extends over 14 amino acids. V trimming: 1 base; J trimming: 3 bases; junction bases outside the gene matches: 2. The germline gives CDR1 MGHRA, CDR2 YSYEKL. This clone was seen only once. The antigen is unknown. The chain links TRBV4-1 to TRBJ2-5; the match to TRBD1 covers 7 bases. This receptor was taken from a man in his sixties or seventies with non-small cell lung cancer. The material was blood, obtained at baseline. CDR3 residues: CASSQVTGEETQYF. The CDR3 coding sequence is TGCGCCAGCAGCCAAGTTACAGGGGAAGAGACCCAGTACTTC.